The next 4 T cell receptor beta chains were all read from a single sample in a study of T cell repertoires in cytomegalovirus infection. These receptors have no identified antigens. A single record per CDR3 protein comes from TCRdb applying MiXCR to the reads. The table shows roughly 7,900 distinct CDR3 sequences, with roughly half occurring only once. The specimen sequenced was PBMCs, sequenced either directly or after in vitro stimulation (not recorded which). These receptor sequences come from a human donor in good health (CMV status not recorded). Some clones in this sample may be carry-over from other donors' samples.

V usage is TRBV11-2 and J usage is TRBJ2-1, with a weak D call TRBD1 (6 bases). The CDR3 runs 16 residues. V gave up 6 bases and J gave up 15 bases, with 30 bases separating them. Per the germline V gene, CDR1 is SGHAT and CDR2 is FQNNGV. As DNA, the CDR3 is TGTGCCAGCAGATTACTTCAGGGGAGCTCCTACAATGATCCGTTCTTC. Its translation: CASRLLQGSSYNDPFF.

Note on this clonotype: One junction end disagrees with the germline gene, perhaps due to a read error. The rearrangement links TRBV7-9 to TRBJ2-1; no definite D call. Per the germline V gene, CDR1 is SEHNR and CDR2 is FQNEAQ (reference sequence). The CDR3 totals 16 residues. The CDR3 region has the DNA TGTGCCAGCAGCTGGTTGGGAATATCCACATCCAATGAGAAGTTCTTC. Protein product: CASSWLGISTSNEKFF.

Worth noting for this clonotype: One junction end disagrees with the germline gene, perhaps due to a read error. This chain links TRBV4-1 with TRBJ2-1, with unresolved D. The CDR3 length is 13 residues. Germline values: CDR1 MGHRA, CDR2 YSYEKL. This CDR3 is CASSHDYLDEQIF. CDR3 bases: TGCGCCAGCAGCCACGATTACTTGGATGAGCAGATCTTC.

This chain joins TRBV7-8 and TRBJ1-6; D uncertain. CDR1 is SGHVS, CDR2 FQNEAQ, per germline. This CDR3 has 16 amino acids. The V end was cut by 4 bases, the J end by 3 bases, with 13 bases between. The DNA of the CDR3 is TGTGCCAGCAGCTCCCTAGGGCAGGACTATAATTCACCCCTCCACTTT. It is translated as CASSSLGQDYNSPLHF. Variable domain in full (rest from reference TRBV7-8 and TRBJ1-6): GAGVSQSPRYKVAKRGQDVALRCDPISGHVSLFWYQQALGQGPEFLTYFQNEAQLDKSGLPSDRFFAERPEGSVSTLKIQRTQQEDSAVYLCASSSLGQDYNSPLHFGNGTRLTVT.